This T cell receptor (beta chain) originates from a study of CD8 T cells in ankylosing spondylitis. Study conclusions and caveats: Matched ankylosing spondylitis synovial fluid reportedly showed significant enrichment of disease-linked clones. Seemingly characteristic of ankylosing spondylitis blood was a TCR beta motif consisting of 7 or 8 highly homologous variants.

By quantitative 5'-RACE with molecular barcodes, the TCR beta libraries were made. TCRdb analysed the 5' RACE reads with MiXCR anew, one entry per CDR3 protein. This table has approximately 290,000 distinct CDR3 sequences, roughly 20% appearing once. About this clonotype: Its antigen remains unidentified.

CDR1 and CDR2 from the germline V gene are MNHNS and SASEGT. V lost 5 bases, J lost 2 bases, and 16 bases lay in between. There are 17 residues in the CDR3. This sequence was found in a female donor with ankylosing spondylitis or in good health (not recorded which). This sequence joins TRBV6-1 and TRBJ2-6; D is unclear. The source material was blood, either unsorted or a sorted T cell fraction (not recorded which). The CDR3 DNA is TGTGCCAGCAGTCCCCCTTTGACACGTCCTGGGGCCAACGTCCTGACTTTC. Translating it yields CASSPPLTRPGANVLTF.